The subject of this entry is one TCR beta chain. This sample was taken from a study of radiation and T cells in renal cell carcinoma. The time point is: blood 2 weeks post-SBRT. Treatment noted: 15 Gy SBRT to primary tumor, nephrectomy 4 weeks later. Clones were sequenced by immunoSEQ multiplex PCR, and TCRdb holds only the in-frame ones, with some missing. This table holds 100,000 to 150,000 clones, 88% found once. The input for sequencing was blood, taken from a patient whose treatment included radiotherapy and nephrectomy. The TCR was taken from a woman between 65 and 79 years old with renal cell carcinoma.

The CDR3 region is CASSLVGTSGGPYNEQFF. CDR3 DNA sequence: TGCGCCAGCAGCTTGGTGGGGACTAGCGGGGGGCCCTACAATGAGCAGTTCTTC. The chain couples TRBV5-1 to TRBJ2-1, with 15 bases aligning to TRBD2. CDR1 is SGHRS and CDR2 is YFSETQ in the germline V gene. The CDR3 totals 18 residues. V dropped 0 bases and J dropped 2; count of bases not matched to a gene: 3. Supplemented by reference TRBV5-1 and TRBJ2-1, the full variable domain reads KAGVTQTPRYLIKTRGQQVTLSCSPISGHRSVSWYQQTPGQGLQFLFEYFSETQRNKGNFPGRFSGRQFSNSRSEMNVSTLELGDSALYLCASSLVGTSGGPYNEQFFGPGTRLTVL.